One sample yielded the 24 T cell receptor beta chains listed below, sequenced in a study of T cells after yellow fever vaccination. TCRdb reprocessed the 5' RACE reads with MiXCR, giving one entry per CDR3 protein. Among approximately 550,000 distinct CDR3 sequences, roughly 21% were seen once, and the ten largest hold around an eighth. Sequences were derived from PBMCs, sampled 15 days after the yellow fever booster vaccination. These receptors were taken from a man aged 25-40 years who received the YFV17D yellow fever vaccine.

The rearrangement links TRBV6-1 to TRBJ1-2, with 8 nucleotides matching TRBD1. CDR3 size: 16 residues. Germline values: CDR1 MNHNS, CDR2 SASEGT. The junction had 15 bases not matched to a gene; V was cut back by 6 bases and J by 6 bases. The CDR3 reads CASRETGVFDPHGYTF. CDR3 nucleotides: TGTGCCAGCAGGGAGACAGGGGTCTTCGACCCTCATGGCTACACCTTC.

This clonotype turned up a few times. The genes are TRBV27 and TRBJ2-7; D not resolved. The V gene's germline CDR1 is MNHEY and CDR2 SMNVEV (reference sequence). The CDR3 extends over 14 amino acids. V was cut by 11 bases and J by 2 bases, with 19 bases left in between. DNA of the CDR3: TGTGCCGCCTCACCGAAGACAAAGCCCTACGAGCAGTACTTC. Amino acids: CAASPKTKPYEQYF.

This clonotype was observed a few times. The J gene is TRBJ2-5, the V gene TRBV20-1; D not resolved. The V end lost 6 bases, the J end lost 2 bases, and 10 bases lay between the germline ends. Germline values: CDR1 DFQATT, CDR2 SNEGSKA (reference sequence). The CDR3 contains 12 residues. The CDR3 DNA is TGCAGTGCCCGGATCTCACAAGAGACCCAGTACTTC. This translates into CSARISQETQYF.

This clonotype was counted between two and nine times. This chain links TRBV4-3 with TRBJ2-2; D is uncertain. The CDR3 spans 13 residues. In germline, CDR1 is LGHNA, CDR2 YSLEER. V lost 3 bases and J lost 5, with 7 bases in between. CDR3 nucleotides: TGCGCCAGCAGCCATTCCATTACCGGGGAGCTGTTTTTT. As protein: CASSHSITGELFF.

This clonotype was found a few times. V usage is TRBV11-2 and J usage is TRBJ2-7; D remains ambiguous. CDR3 length: 11 residues. Between the trimmed V and J ends, which lost 8 bases and 6 bases, there was a span of 11 bases. Per the germline V gene, CDR1 is SGHAT and CDR2 is FQNNGV. CDR3 protein: CASGPTGEQYF. The CDR3 bases are TGTGCCAGCGGTCCTACGGGCGAGCAGTACTTC.

There are a few counts of this clonotype. V gene TRBV20-1 combines with J gene TRBJ2-1; possibly TRBD1 or TRBD2 for D (6 bases each). With 5 bases removed from V and 1 base from J, the gap between germline ends came to 15 bases. Germline CDR1 reads DFQATT; CDR2 reads SNEGSKA (reference sequence). CDR3 length equals 15 residues. The CDR3 sequence: CSASGALASYNEQFF. The CDR3, as DNA: TGCAGTGCTTCGGGGGCTCTGGCTTCCTACAATGAGCAGTTCTTC.

This clonotype was counted between two and nine times. The chain has TRBV7-2 and TRBJ2-7; a possible D gene is TRBD1 (8 bases). Trimming shortened V by 0 bases and J by 5 bases, and 20 bases separated the two germline ends. This CDR3 has 17 amino acids. Germline loops: CDR1 SGHTA, CDR2 FQGNSA. DNA of the CDR3: TGTGCCAGCAGCTTAGCCCCCCTGAGGACAGGGAGGGACGAGCAGTACTTC. It translates to CASSLAPLRTGRDEQYF.

V gene TRBV9 combines with J gene TRBJ2-3; D unclear. V was trimmed by 3 bases and J by 2 bases, leaving 7 bases between them. The V gene's germline CDR1 is SGDLS and CDR2 YYNGEE. The CDR3 is made up of 13 amino acids. CDR3 DNA sequence: TGTGCCAGCAGCGCAGGAAACACAGATACGCAGTATTTT. It specifies CASSAGNTDTQYF.

This clonotype was recorded many times. V and J are TRBV7-2 and TRBJ2-3; 10 bases map to TRBD1. CDR1 SGHTA and CDR2 FQGNSA come from the germline V gene. This CDR3 contains 16 residues. The V and J ends lost 5 bases and 4 bases, in that order; junction bases with no gene match: 9. Here the CDR3 DNA reads TGTGCCAGCAGCCCCCGGTGGACAGGGGGGCCAGATACGCAGTATTTT. This encodes CASSPRWTGGPDTQYF.

The chain is built from TRBV27 and TRBJ2-1, with TRBD1 identical over 8 bases. J gave up 1 base and V 8 bases, and 16 bases lay outside the gene matches. From germline, CDR1 is MNHEY and CDR2 SMNVEV (reference sequence). The length of the CDR3 is 18 residues. CDR3 nucleotide sequence: TGTGCCAGCGTTAAGCGCCTCAGACAGGGGCTGTCCTACAATGAGCAGTTCTTC. Its translation: CASVKRLRQGLSYNEQFF.

CDR3 protein: CASSFSGTSGSSYEQYF. In nucleotides, the CDR3 is TGTGCCAGCAGTTTTTCTGGGACTAGCGGGAGCTCCTACGAGCAGTACTTC. The chain joins TRBV12-3 or TRBV12-4 to TRBJ2-7, with 14 bases that match TRBD2. The V segment lost 3 bases and the J segment 0 bases; nucleotides outside the gene matches: 4. The CDR3 runs 17 residues.

This clonotype was seen a few times. The chain joins TRBV7-2 to TRBJ2-7; the D call may be TRBD1 or TRBD2 (5 bases each). Trimming removed 11 bases from V and 2 bases from J, with 16 bases in between. The V gene's germline CDR1 is SGHTA and CDR2 FQGNSA. This CDR3 has 13 residues. CDR3 nucleotide sequence: TGTGCCTATTCGGGACGGAACCCCTACGAGCAGTACTTC. Protein product: CAYSGRNPYEQYF.

This clonotype was seen a few times. The gene calls are TRBV19 and TRBJ1-5, with a possible D match to TRBD1 (6 bases). This CDR3 spans 13 amino acids. Germline values: CDR1 LNHDA, CDR2 SQIVND (reference sequence). V gave up 6 bases and J gave up 6 bases, with 12 bases separating them. The CDR3 sequence: CASSEQGGQPQHF. The CDR3, as DNA: TGTGCCAGTAGCGAACAGGGTGGTCAGCCCCAGCATTTT.

The rearrangement uses TRBV7-2 and TRBJ2-1; TRBD2 matches at 11 bases. Trimming at V came to 3 bases and at J to 7 bases, leaving 11 bases not matched to a gene. Germline values: CDR1 SGHTA, CDR2 FQGNSA. The CDR3 has 17 residues. The CDR3 DNA follows: TGTGCCAGCAGCTTCCAGGCGAAGACTAGCGGGACAAATGAGCAGTTCTTC. It codes for CASSFQAKTSGTNEQFF.

The chain employs TRBV5-1 and TRBJ2-3, with TRBD2 identical over 7 bases. Germline-derived CDR1 and CDR2 are SGHRS and YFSETQ. With V trimmed by 4 bases and J by 2 bases, 4 bases remained unmatched. CDR3 size: 14 residues. The CDR3 sequence is CASSDGTTTDTQYF. CDR3 coding DNA: TGCGCCAGCAGCGACGGGACTACCACAGATACGCAGTATTTT.

This clonotype is a singleton in its sample. The conserved closing phenylalanine or tryptophan is absent in this CDR3, likely reflecting a read error. The gene calls are TRBV28 and TRBJ2-1; 7 nucleotides match TRBD2. The V gene end was trimmed by 6 bases and the J gene end by 3 bases; junction bases not matched to a gene: 8. The germline V gene encodes CDR1 MDHEN and CDR2 SYDVKM. The CDR3 has 15 amino acids. CDR3 sequence (DNA): TGTGCCAGCAGCAGGAGCGGGATGGGCTACAATGAGCAGTTCTCC. It translates to CASSRSGMGYNEQFS.

This clonotype was counted between two and nine times. This rearrangement joins TRBV27 to TRBJ2-5; TRBD1 matches 7 bases. This CDR3 has 17 residues. Germline V gene data show CDR1 as MNHEY and CDR2 as SMNVEV (reference sequence). After removal of 0 bases from V and 5 bases from J, the junction contained 12 bases not matched to a gene. The CDR3 reads CASSLSKTGMAIETQYF. CDR3 DNA sequence: TGTGCCAGCAGTTTATCGAAGACAGGGATGGCGATCGAGACCCAGTACTTC.

This clonotype was detected only a few times. The chain couples TRBV30 to TRBJ2-2; 10 nucleotides align to TRBD2. Germline V lookup: CDR1 GTSNPN, CDR2 SVGIG (reference sequence). The V segment lost 0 bases and the J segment 7 bases; nucleotides outside the gene matches: 5. The CDR3 is made up of 15 amino acids. The DNA of the CDR3 is TGTGCCTGGAGTGTATTGTCTAGCGGGAGCGGGGAGCTGTTTTTT. Translated: CAWSVLSSGSGELFF.

V and J are TRBV5-6 and TRBJ2-3; TRBD2 might be the D (7 bases). There are 16 residues in the CDR3. Per germline, CDR1 SGHDT and CDR2 YYEEEE. V lost 7 bases and J lost 1, with 19 bases in between. The CDR3 DNA reads as TGTGCCAGCCTTAGGGGGGGGACTTACCGCACAGATACGCAGTATTTT. Translated, it gives CASLRGGTYRTDTQYF. The full variable domain, in which reference TRBV5-6 and TRBJ2-3 provide the parts outside the CDR3, is DAGVTQSPTHLIKTRGQQVTLRCSPKSGHDTVSWYQQALGQGPQFIFQYYEEEERQRGNFPDRFSGHQFPNYSSELNVNALLLGDSALYLCASLRGGTYRTDTQYFGPGTRLTVL.

The chain links TRBV10-3 to TRBJ2-4; 7 bases map to TRBD1. The CDR3 is 13 residues long. Germline V lookup: CDR1 ENHRY, CDR2 SYGVKD. Unmatched junction bases numbered 12, after V lost 10 bases and J lost 9 bases. CDR3 residues: CATDSGQLGIQYF. CDR3 sequence (DNA): TGTGCCACCGACTCGGGACAGCTGGGCATTCAGTACTTC.

V gene TRBV7-3 combines with J gene TRBJ2-3, with 8 bases lining up with TRBD2. This CDR3 is built from 15 residues. J lost 3 bases, V lost 4 bases, and 6 bases had no gene match. The germline V gene encodes CDR1 SGHTA and CDR2 FQGTGA. The CDR3 nucleotides read TGTGCCAGCAGCTCGTCGGGAGGGCTAACAGATACGCAGTATTTT. Its protein is CASSSSGGLTDTQYF.

This clonotype was counted once. The CDR3 sequence: CSSTLQGYEQYF. The CDR3 coding sequence is TGCAGCTCCACCCTACAGGGATACGAGCAGTACTTC. V gene TRBV20-1 combines with J gene TRBJ2-7; D may be TRBD1 (6 bases). CDR1 and CDR2 from the germline V gene are DFQATT and SNEGSKA (reference sequence). This CDR3 comprises 12 residues.

In this sample, this clonotype turned up a few times. This chain connects TRBV7-2 to TRBJ2-1, with D unresolved. The V and J ends lost 3 bases and 4 bases respectively, with 13 bases between them. Germline CDR1 and CDR2: SGHTA and FQGNSA. The CDR3 totals 15 residues. In DNA, the CDR3 is TGTGCCAGCAGCTTGGGCCCTACTCTATACAATGAGCAGTTCTTC. It encodes CASSLGPTLYNEQFF.

The chain is built from TRBV6-1 and TRBJ2-3, with D perhaps matching TRBD1 (5 bases). V was shortened by 8 bases and J by 0 bases, with 15 bases between the two germline ends. CDR3 size: 15 residues. The germline gives CDR1 MNHNS, CDR2 SASEGT. This CDR3 reads CASGKPGFSTDTQYF. In DNA form, the CDR3 reads TGTGCCAGCGGAAAACCAGGGTTTAGCACAGATACGCAGTATTTT.